These 2 T cell receptor beta chains originate from one sample sequenced in a study of T-cell memory formation after mild COVID-19. MiXCR, applied by TCRdb to the 5' RACE reads, yields one record per CDR3 protein. The sample holds about 270,000 distinct CDR3 sequences, more than 15% seen once. Material: PBMCs or a T cell subset sorted from them (not recorded which). These receptors originate from a young man who had mild COVID-19 (a few samples of this study predate the infection). Cell type and time point are not known.

The gene calls are TRBV11-2 and TRBJ2-7, with a possible D match to TRBD2 (5 bases). This CDR3 is built from 14 residues. V lost 3 bases and J 2 bases, leaving 11 bases between the germline ends. Germline CDR1 is SGHAT and CDR2 is FQNNGV. CDR3 protein: CASSLHGKTYEQYF. The CDR3 DNA reads as TGTGCCAGCAGCTTGCACGGGAAGACCTACGAGCAGTACTTC.

This clonotype was seen a few times. The J gene is TRBJ2-5, the V gene TRBV5-1; weak D call: TRBD1 (5 bases). CDR3 length equals 16 residues. Germline-derived CDR1 and CDR2 are SGHRS and YFSETQ. Trimming pared 3 bases from V and 5 bases from J, leaving 20 bases between. Here the CDR3 DNA reads TGCGCCAGCAGCTCCGCGACAGCTCAAGGGTATGAGACCCAGTACTTC. Encoded protein: CASSSATAQGYETQYF.